The 19 T cell receptor gamma chains below come from one sample, sequenced in a study of Vδ1+ human thymocytes (dated by TCRdb to between 2018 and 2020). For these TCRs, the target antigens are not known. The paper as a whole reports these results and caveats: Unlike the oligoclonal repertoires in peripheral blood, the thymic TRG and TRD repertoires appeared highly polyclonal, with Gaussian CDR3 length distributions.

TCRdb shows the sequencer as Illumina MiSeq. RNA was isolated using the RNeasy mini kit, and reverse transcription was performed with Superscript III. CDR3 amplicons were produced by multiplex PCR using pooled V-gene forward primers and a constant-region reverse primer with Illumina adaptor overhangs. After TCRdb called clones again from the public reads with CATT, rows with identical DNA were merged. This sample has tens of thousands of gamma-chain clones in its table, and around 20% of those were observed once. The ten largest clones add up to 1.5% to 2% of the sample. Material: Vdelta1+ gamma-delta thymocytes from the thymus. The cell subset or site label for this specimen denotes: FACS-sorted CD3+ TCRalphabeta- TCRVdelta1+ TCRVdelta2- thymocytes. These receptors came from a girl younger than two who had congenital heart surgery.

The chain recombines TRGV9 with TRGJP1. Germline-derived CDR1 and CDR2 are GITISATS and ISYDGTV (reference sequence). V lost 8 bases to trimming and J lost 0 bases; unmatched junction nucleotides: 12. The CDR3 spans 16 residues. The CDR3 DNA reads as TGTGCCTTGTCCTTTTACTCGAATACCACTGGTTGGTTCAAGATATTT. It encodes CALSFYSNTTGWFKIF.

This clone was recorded a few times. The rearrangement joins TRGV3 to TRGJ1 or TRGJ2. With 2 bases clipped from V and 7 bases from J, the junction kept 8 bases outside the gene matches. The CDR3 has 13 residues. In germline, CDR1 is VTNTFY, CDR2 YDVSTARD (reference sequence). The CDR3 reads CATWDTGGYKKLF. The CDR3 nucleotides read TGTGCCACCTGGGACACGGGGGGCTATAAGAAACTCTTT.

With respect to this clone: A much more abundant neighbour one base away suggests this may be a read error. Additional DNA sequences in this sample encode the identical CDR3. This chain links TRGV2 with TRGJ1 or TRGJ2. Per germline, CDR1 EGSNGY and CDR2 YDSYNSKV. This CDR3 region has 14 residues. Unmatched junction bases numbered 5, after V lost 0 bases and J lost 3 bases. The CDR3 is CATWDGPCYYKKLF. In DNA form, the CDR3 reads TGTGCCACCTGGGACGGGCCTTGTTATTATAAGAAACTCTTT.

The rearrangement links TRGV4 to TRGJ1 or TRGJ2. The CDR3 covers 13 residues. Looked up from germline, CDR1 is EGSTGY and CDR2 is YDSYTSSV. Trimming took 3 bases from V and 5 from J; bases not matched to a gene: 7. The CDR3 here is CATWDRTDYKKLF. In nucleotides, the CDR3 is TGTGCCACCTGGGATAGAACCGATTATAAGAAACTCTTT.

The chain joins TRGV2 to TRGJ1 or TRGJ2. There are 15 residues in the CDR3. Trimming removed 0 bases from V and 2 bases from J; junction bases left unmatched: 7. Germline assignment: CDR1 EGSNGY and CDR2 YDSYNSKV. The CDR3 region has the DNA TGTGCCACCTGGGACGGGCGCCGTGATTATTATAAGAAACTCTTT. Translated: CATWDGRRDYYKKLF.

This clone was seen a few times. V is TRGV3 and J is TRGJ1 or TRGJ2. Germline CDR1 and CDR2: VTNTFY and YDVSTARD (reference sequence). CDR3 size: 12 residues. Unmatched junction bases numbered 9, after V lost 1 base and J lost 12 bases. The chain's CDR3 is CATWDSKSAKLF. The CDR3 DNA is TGTGCCACCTGGGACAGTAAAAGTGCGAAACTCTTT.

This clone was seen more than once but under ten times. The chain carries TRGV4 and TRGJ1 or TRGJ2. V lost 2 bases to trimming and J lost 12 bases; unmatched junction nucleotides: 10. Looked up from germline, CDR1 is EGSTGY and CDR2 is YDSYTSSV. This CDR3 is 12 amino acids long. The CDR3 region is CATWDVAWGKLF. CDR3 DNA sequence: TGTGCCACCTGGGATGTAGCCTGGGGGAAACTCTTT.

In this sample, this clone turned up a few times. The V gene is TRGV9, the J gene TRGJ1 or TRGJ2. This CDR3 spans 13 amino acids. CDR1 is GITISATS and CDR2 is ISYDGTV in the germline V gene (reference sequence). J was trimmed by 8 bases and V by 3 bases; bases with no gene match: 10. The CDR3: CALWEFRWDKKLF. In DNA form, the CDR3 reads TGTGCCTTGTGGGAGTTCCGATGGGATAAGAAACTCTTT.

J is TRGJ1 or TRGJ2 and V is TRGV3. The CDR3 is 11 residues long. J gave up 12 bases and V 5 bases, and 10 bases lay outside the gene matches. Germline values: CDR1 VTNTFY, CDR2 YDVSTARD (reference sequence). This chain's CDR3 is CATWGRVVKLF. The DNA for the CDR3 is TGTGCCACCTGGGGAAGGGTGGTGAAACTCTTT.

J is TRGJ1 or TRGJ2 and V is TRGV4. The V segment lost 5 bases and the J segment 9 bases; nucleotides outside the gene matches: 13. The CDR3 contains 13 residues. CDR1 is EGSTGY, CDR2 YDSYTSSV, per germline. The CDR3 is CATWVPIISKKLF. The DNA for the CDR3 is TGTGCCACCTGGGTTCCGATTATTAGTAAGAAACTCTTT.

The chain carries TRGV9 and TRGJP1. The germline V gene has CDR1 GITISATS and CDR2 ISYDGTV (reference sequence). The ends lost 0 bases at V and 8 bases at J; junction bases unmatched: 6. CDR3 length: 14 residues. CDR3 sequence (DNA): TGTGCCTTGTGGGAGGTGCAGGAGGGTTGGTTCAAGATATTT. Protein: CALWEVQEGWFKIF.

This clone was recorded a few times. The chain has TRGV4 and TRGJ1 or TRGJ2. V lost 6 bases to trimming and J lost 1 base; unmatched junction nucleotides: 12. The CDR3 runs 15 residues. The germline CDR1 and CDR2 sequences are EGSTGY and YDSYTSSV. CDR3 region: CATWSTTRNYYKKLF. CDR3 sequence (DNA): TGTGCCACCTGGTCAACCACCCGTAATTATTATAAGAAACTCTTT.

In this sample, this clone is medium-sized (0.01 to 0.1%). The same CDR3 is also encoded by other DNA sequences in this sample. The rearrangement joins TRGV9 to TRGJ1 or TRGJ2. Unmatched junction bases numbered 3, after V lost 0 bases and J lost 7 bases. The length of the CDR3 is 12 residues. Germline lookup yields CDR1 GITISATS and CDR2 ISYDGTV (reference sequence). The CDR3 DNA sequence: TGTGCCTTGTGGGAGGTGAGGTATAAGAAACTCTTT. It is translated as CALWEVRYKKLF.

V gene TRGV8 combines with J gene TRGJ1 or TRGJ2. The junction had 5 bases not matched to a gene; V was cut back by 0 bases and J by 0 bases. Germline CDR1 reads VENAVY; CDR2 reads YDSYNSRV. This CDR3 spans 15 amino acids. In DNA form, the CDR3 reads TGTGCCACCTGGGATAGGCATACGAATTATTATAAGAAACTCTTT. Its protein is CATWDRHTNYYKKLF.

Only a few counts were recorded for this clone. A read error is possible here, since a much larger clone lies one base away. Other nucleotide sequences from this sample produce the same CDR3. This sequence joins TRGV9 and TRGJ1 or TRGJ2. Losses at the gene ends were 0 bases for V and 5 bases for J; bases not matched to a gene: 4. Germline values: CDR1 GITISATS, CDR2 ISYDGTV (reference sequence). The CDR3 runs 13 residues. In DNA, the CDR3 is TGTGCCTTGTGGGAGGTGCGTAATTATAAGAAACTCTTT. It codes for CALWEVRNYKKLF.

The chain combines TRGV3 with TRGJ1 or TRGJ2. The CDR3 covers 18 residues. The junction had 15 bases not matched to a gene; V was cut back by 0 bases and J by 1 base. Germline V gives CDR1 VTNTFY, CDR2 YDVSTARD (reference sequence). The CDR3 sequence: CATWDRLGLKDNYYKKLF. The CDR3 DNA reads TGTGCCACCTGGGACAGGCTCGGGCTAAAGGATAATTATTATAAGAAACTCTTT.

The V gene is TRGV3, the J gene TRGJ1 or TRGJ2. Germline trimming cut 9 bases from V and 7 bases from J; bases unmatched to any gene: 15. CDR1 VTNTFY and CDR2 YDVSTARD come from the germline V gene (reference sequence). The CDR3 is made up of 13 amino acids. The chain's CDR3 is CATRLSGGYKKLF. The CDR3 DNA reads TGTGCCACCCGCCTCTCGGGGGGATATAAGAAACTCTTT.

This clone is categorized as medium-sized (0.01 to 0.1%). The same CDR3 also results from other DNA sequences found in this sample. The chain links TRGV3 to TRGJ1 or TRGJ2. The CDR3 extends over 11 amino acids. V lost 0 bases, J lost 12 bases, and 5 bases stayed unmatched. CDR1 is VTNTFY and CDR2 is YDVSTARD in the germline V gene (reference sequence). This CDR3 is CATWDRPGKLF. The CDR3, as DNA: TGTGCCACCTGGGACAGGCCTGGGAAACTCTTT.

This clone was found a few times. Other DNA variants within this sample encode the same CDR3. The chain carries TRGV9 and TRGJ1 or TRGJ2. Losses at the gene ends were 4 bases for V and 4 bases for J; bases not matched to a gene: 7. Per the germline V gene, CDR1 is GITISATS and CDR2 is ISYDGTV (reference sequence). CDR3 size: 13 residues. The CDR3 DNA is TGTGCCTTGTGGGATGAAAACTATTATAAGAAACTCTTT. Amino acids: CALWDENYYKKLF.